The T cell receptor (beta chain) under discussion was sequenced for a study of cytotoxic CD8 clonotypes in ibrutinib-treated CLL. About the study: The cohort had about a dozen relapsed/refractory and roughly 15 treatment-naive patients, some 18 IGHV unmutated.

The method was immunoSEQ multiplex PCR; TCRdb's version includes in-frame clones alone and lacks a portion of them. The sample yields about 310,000 clones, more than 65% seen once. Deletions cut 3 bases from V and 3 bases from J, with 5 bases between. The germline CDR1 and CDR2 sequences are LNHDA and SQIVND (reference sequence). CDR3 length equals 12 residues. This sequence joins TRBV19 and TRBJ1-2; no reliable D call. The receptor comes from a human donor with chronic lymphocytic leukemia. Specimen: PBMCs, collected before ibrutinib treatment. CDR3 amino acids: CASSMDYYGYTF. Written as DNA, the CDR3 is TGTGCCAGTAGTATGGACTACTATGGCTACACCTTC. The full variable domain, with the rest looked up from reference TRBV19 and TRBJ1-2, is DGGITQSPKYLFRKEGQNVTLSCEQNLNHDAMYWYRQDPGQGLRLIYYSQIVNDFQKGDIAEGYSVSREKKESFPLTVTSAQKNPTAFYLCASSMDYYGYTFGSGTRLTVV.